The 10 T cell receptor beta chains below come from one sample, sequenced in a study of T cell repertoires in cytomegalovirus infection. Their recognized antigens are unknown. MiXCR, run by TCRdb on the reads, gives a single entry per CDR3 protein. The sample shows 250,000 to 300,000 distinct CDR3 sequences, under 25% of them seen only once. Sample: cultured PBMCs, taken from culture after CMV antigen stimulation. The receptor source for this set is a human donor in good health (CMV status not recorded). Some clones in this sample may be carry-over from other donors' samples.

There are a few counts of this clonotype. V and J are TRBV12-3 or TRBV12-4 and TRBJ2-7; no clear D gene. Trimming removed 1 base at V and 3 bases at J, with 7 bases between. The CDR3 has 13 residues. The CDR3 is CASSLGHDYEQYV. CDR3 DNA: TGTGCCAGCAGTTTAGGACACGACTACGAGCAGTACGTC.

The CDR3 region has the DNA TGCGCCAGCAGCCAAGTCGGGGGGGTGGGTCAGCCCCAGCATTTT. It encodes CASSQVGGVGQPQHF. The chain uses TRBV4-1 and TRBJ1-5; D might be TRBD1 (5 bases). V was clipped by 1 base and J by 6 bases, with 13 bases between them. The CDR3 has 15 residues. Germline V gene data show CDR1 as MGHRA and CDR2 as YSYEKL.

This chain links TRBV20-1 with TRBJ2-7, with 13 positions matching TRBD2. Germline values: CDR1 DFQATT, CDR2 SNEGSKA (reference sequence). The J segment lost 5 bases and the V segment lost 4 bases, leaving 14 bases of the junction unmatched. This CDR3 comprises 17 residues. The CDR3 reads CSATTLFGLAGADEQYF. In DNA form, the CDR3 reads TGCAGTGCTACAACCCTTTTCGGACTAGCGGGAGCCGACGAGCAGTACTTC.

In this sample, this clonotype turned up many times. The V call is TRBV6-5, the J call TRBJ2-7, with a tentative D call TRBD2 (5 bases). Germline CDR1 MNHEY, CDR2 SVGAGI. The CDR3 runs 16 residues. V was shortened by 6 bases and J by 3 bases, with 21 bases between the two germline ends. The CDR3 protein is CASSRGGGPFLYEQYF. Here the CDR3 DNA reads TGTGCCAGCAGCCGGGGTGGAGGTCCTTTTCTCTACGAGCAGTACTTC.

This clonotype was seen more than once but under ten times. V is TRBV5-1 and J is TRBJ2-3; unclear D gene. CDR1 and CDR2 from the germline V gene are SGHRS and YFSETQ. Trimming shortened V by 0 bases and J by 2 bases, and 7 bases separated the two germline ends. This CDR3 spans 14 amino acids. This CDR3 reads CASSLEKSTDTQYF. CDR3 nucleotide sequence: TGCGCCAGCAGCTTGGAGAAGTCCACAGATACGCAGTATTTT. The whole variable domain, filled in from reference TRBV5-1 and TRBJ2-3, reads KAGVTQTPRYLIKTRGQQVTLSCSPISGHRSVSWYQQTPGQGLQFLFEYFSETQRNKGNFPGRFSGRQFSNSRSEMNVSTLELGDSALYLCASSLEKSTDTQYFGPGTRLTVL.

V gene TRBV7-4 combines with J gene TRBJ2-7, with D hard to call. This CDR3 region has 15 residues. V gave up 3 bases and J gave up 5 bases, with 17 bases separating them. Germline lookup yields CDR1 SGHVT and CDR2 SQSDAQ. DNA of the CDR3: TGTGCCAGCAGCTTCCCGGCAGCGTCGCCCCACGAGCAGTACTTC. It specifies CASSFPAASPHEQYF.

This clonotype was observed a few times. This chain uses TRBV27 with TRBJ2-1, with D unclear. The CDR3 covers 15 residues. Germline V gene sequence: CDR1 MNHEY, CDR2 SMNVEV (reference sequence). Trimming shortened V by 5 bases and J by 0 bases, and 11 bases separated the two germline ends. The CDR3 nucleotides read TGTGCCAGCAGTCTAAACCCTAGCTCCTACAATGAGCAGTTCTTC. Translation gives CASSLNPSSYNEQFF.

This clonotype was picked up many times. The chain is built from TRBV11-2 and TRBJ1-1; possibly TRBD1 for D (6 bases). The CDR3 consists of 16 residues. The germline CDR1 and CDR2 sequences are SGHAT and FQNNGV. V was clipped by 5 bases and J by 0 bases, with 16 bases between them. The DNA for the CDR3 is TGTGCCAGCAGCCCAACACTCGGACAGATGAACACTGAAGCTTTCTTT. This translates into CASSPTLGQMNTEAFF.

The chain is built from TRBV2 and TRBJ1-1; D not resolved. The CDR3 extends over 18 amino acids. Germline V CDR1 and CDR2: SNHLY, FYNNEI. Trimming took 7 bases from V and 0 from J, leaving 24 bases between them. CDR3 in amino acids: CASTLTGPGSLMNTEAFF. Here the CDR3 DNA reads TGTGCCAGCACTCTAACCGGACCGGGCTCATTGATGAACACTGAAGCTTTCTTT.

CDR3 loop: CASSSPQGVKNTEAFF. The CDR3 DNA reads as TGTGCCAGCAGCTCTCCACAGGGAGTTAAGAACACTGAAGCTTTCTTT. The genes are TRBV7-6 and TRBJ1-1, with D maybe TRBD1 (6 bases). This CDR3 has 16 amino acids. Germline assignment: CDR1 SGHVS and CDR2 FNYEAQ. V shed 4 bases and J shed 1 base, with 16 bases lying between them.